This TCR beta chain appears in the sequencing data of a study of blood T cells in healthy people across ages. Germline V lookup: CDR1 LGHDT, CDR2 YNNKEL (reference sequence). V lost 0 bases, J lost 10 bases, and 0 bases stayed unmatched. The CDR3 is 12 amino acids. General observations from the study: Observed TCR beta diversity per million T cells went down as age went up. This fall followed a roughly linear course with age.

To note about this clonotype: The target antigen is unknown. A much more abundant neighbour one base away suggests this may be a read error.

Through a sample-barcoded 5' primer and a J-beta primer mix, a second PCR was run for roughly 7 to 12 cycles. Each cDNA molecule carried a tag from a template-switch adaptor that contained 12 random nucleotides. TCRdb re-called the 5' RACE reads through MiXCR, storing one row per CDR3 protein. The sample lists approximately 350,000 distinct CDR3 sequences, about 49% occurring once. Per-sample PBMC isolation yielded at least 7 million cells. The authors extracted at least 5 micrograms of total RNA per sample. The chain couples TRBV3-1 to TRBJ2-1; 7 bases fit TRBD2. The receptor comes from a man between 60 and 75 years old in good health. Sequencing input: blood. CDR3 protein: CASSQEGLEQFF. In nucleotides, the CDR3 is TGTGCCAGCAGCCAAGAGGGACTAGAGCAGTTCTTC.